This T cell receptor (beta chain) appears in the sequencing data of a study of T cells of healthy individuals. On this clonotype: One end of the junction does not line up with germline, which may come from a read error.

TCRdb used MiXCR to reprocess the 5' RACE reads, holding one entry per CDR3 protein. The sample records fewer than 70,000 distinct CDR3 sequences, roughly 15% being singletons. Germline lookup yields CDR1 SEHNR and CDR2 FQNEAQ (reference sequence). CDR3 length: 15 residues. The receptor's source is a human donor in good health. V is TRBV7-9 and J is TRBJ2-7; TRBD2 aligns across 10 bases. CDR3 in DNA: TGTGCCAGCAGCCTAGCCGGGACTAGCGTCTACGAGCAGTACTTC. This codes for CASSLAGTSVYEQYF.